One T cell receptor (beta chain) is described in this entry. The record originates from a study of CD8 T cells in Susac syndrome. Trimming stripped 7 bases from V and 4 bases from J, with 16 bases between. The length of the CDR3 is 14 residues. Negative magnetic isolation gave CD8+ and CD4+ cells; FACS enriched CD8+ TEMRA. RNA, at about 0.45 to 1 ug, was reverse transcribed with random hexamers. One entry per CDR3 protein results from TCRdb running MiXCR on the immunoSEQ multiplex PCR reads. The repertoire holds approximately 100,000 distinct CDR3 sequences, with 85% to 95% as singletons. Sequenced sample: CD8+ T cells from PBMCs. This TCR came from a human donor in good health. This chain connects TRBV12-3 or TRBV12-4 to TRBJ2-5; tentative D call: TRBD1 (6 bases). In DNA form, the CDR3 reads TGTGCCAGCACCCTGACAGGCGGCCGAGAGACCCAGTACTTC. This gives the protein CASTLTGGRETQYF.